A single sample gave rise to the 3 T cell receptor beta chains below, sequenced in a study of cytomegalovirus exposure and HLA in healthy donors. Amplification used 60 Vbeta primers and 13 Jbeta primers. Clones were read by immunoSEQ multiplex PCR, and TCRdb kept only the in-frame ones, dropping some. There are about 160,000 clones in the sample; around 74% occur only once, and about 1.4% lies in the top ten. Sequencing was done on a sample of PBMCs. These receptor sequences come from a woman aged 25 to 39 in good health and CMV-seronegative.

The chain uses TRBV7-9 and TRBJ1-6, with D unclear. V lost 0 bases, J lost 8 bases, and 11 bases lay in between. The CDR3 has 15 amino acids. Germline CDR1 is SEHNR and CDR2 is FQNEAQ (reference sequence). In DNA form, the CDR3 reads TGTGCCAGCAGCTTAGCGAGGTTTACTGATTCACCCCTCCACTTT. Its protein is CASSLARFTDSPLHF.

The J gene is TRBJ1-4, the V gene TRBV6-6; D is undetermined. Per germline, CDR1 MNHNY and CDR2 SVGAGI (reference sequence). V lost 2 bases and J lost 3, with 7 bases in between. The CDR3 covers 14 residues. DNA for the CDR3: TGTGCCAGCAGTTACGGCCTGGCTAATGAAAAACTGTTTTTT. Translated: CASSYGLANEKLFF.

The chain uses TRBV9 and TRBJ1-6; TRBD1 agrees at 8 bases. V was clipped by 1 base and J by 7 bases; unmatched bases: 4. The CDR3 totals 15 residues. CDR1 and CDR2 from the germline V gene are SGDLS and YYNGEE. CDR3 protein: CASSVTQGANSPLHF. CDR3 bases: TGTGCCAGCAGCGTAACTCAGGGGGCGAATTCACCCCTCCACTTT.